This T cell receptor beta chain was observed in a study of cytomegalovirus exposure and HLA in healthy donors. Whole-study context: Unique TCRs numbering around 80 million, obtained from HLA-typed donors, made up an early data release. Study results and caveats: Most of the CMV-associated TCR beta chains (in a later analysis) appeared to be HLA-restricted.

PCR used 60 Vbeta primers and 13 Jbeta primers. Using immunoSEQ multiplex PCR, the repertoire was profiled, and TCRdb retains in-frame clones only, with some absent. The repertoire consists of 55,000 to 85,000 clones, with 72% occurring once and the leading ten covering about 12%. On this clone: Its antigen is not identified.

The specimen sequenced was PBMCs. The TCR comes from a woman between 40 and 50 years old in good health and CMV-seropositive.

The CDR3 region is CASSDGTRWTGEDIQYF. The CDR3 region has the DNA TGTGCCAGCAGTGATGGGACGAGGTGGACAGGGGAGGACATTCAGTACTTC. The chain couples TRBV2 to TRBJ2-4, with 9 bases fitting TRBD1. The CDR3 consists of 17 residues. Germline V gene data show CDR1 as SNHLY and CDR2 as FYNNEI. J gave up 8 bases and V 3 bases, and 14 bases lay outside the gene matches.